This TCR beta chain was documented in a study of T cells expressing NK-cell markers (dated by TCRdb to 2018 to 2020). For the study in its entirety: TCR beta-chain repertoires were profiled in sorted CD3+CD56+NKG2C+, CD3+CD56+NKG2C- and CD3+CD56-NKG2C+ T-cell subsets from about 8 donors. Among the eight sequenced donors, seven were HCMV-seropositive and one was HCMV-seronegative. Randomly selected healthy volunteers, three men and five women, were used as the eight sequenced donors. Libraries were sequenced as 2 x 150 bp reads on Illumina HiSeq 2000/2500, MiSeq or NextSeq.

From its cysteine to its phenylalanine, the CDR3 spans 14 amino acids. No DNA has been recorded. Broader findings and caveats from the paper: Those dominant clonotypes were again the most abundant among CD3+CD56-NKG2C+ cells in several donors, at about 25-60.1%. In six donors, the dominant CD3+CD56+NKG2C+ clonotypes were among the top 10 CD8+ clonotypes and accounted for about 1.0-7.5% of CD8+ T cells. Whether the expanded NKG2C-expressing T cell clones were specific for HCMV antigens was left unclear.

The instrument was an Illumina HiSeq 2000. TCR beta cDNA libraries were made by 5'RACE template switching that added a universal primer site and unique molecular identifiers. cDNA synthesis was primed from the TCR beta constant segment and was followed by two successive PCR amplification steps. For the original study's pipeline: Reads were demultiplexed and grouped by UMI with MIGEC, and clonotypes were assembled and quantified with MiTCR. To exclude erroneous sequences, only TCR cDNA sequences supported by at least two reads were retained. The tcR package was used for downstream repertoire analysis, with clonotypes matched between fractions based on CDR3 nucleotide sequence plus V segment. VDJmatch was used to annotate antigen specificity against VDJdb, with one amino acid substitution in CDR3 allowed. TCRdb reprocessed the reads and lists each CDR3 protein sequence as a single entry, with no DNA. The V and J calls and clone size come from TCRdb's table, not from the authors' own analysis. This sample's listing comprises around 550,000 distinct CDR3 sequences. The top ten hold approximately 3.5% of the sample.

Points on this clonotype: Its binding antigen is unknown.

To determine HCMV serostatus, a commercial ELISA kit was used to detect HCMV-specific IgG in serum. Ficoll density gradient centrifugation was used to isolate peripheral blood mononuclear cells from blood. The TCR was taken from a man between 18 and 29 years old in good health. Donor details come from another sample of the same person, matched by shared clones. The chain uses TRBV12-3 or TRBV12-4 and TRBJ2-1; TCRdb selects TRBD2, and the lack of DNA leaves this call unchecked. Sequencing used blood T cells: a sorted CD56 or NKG2C T cell subset, CD4+ or CD8+ T cells, or bulk PBMC T cells (not recorded which). CDR3 reads: CASSWTSGSNEQFF.